Below, 28 T cell receptor beta chains from the same sample are listed, as sequenced in a study of CD8 T cells in ankylosing spondylitis (dated by TCRdb to between 2016 and 2019). Libraries came from 5' RACE. Sequencing took place on an Illumina HiSeq 2500. TCRdb ran its own pipeline on the public reads, namely fastp trimming at Q25 and MiXCR clone calling, and kept in-frame beta chains. CDR3 protein sequences are deduplicated, and each keeps its most common genes and DNA. This sample has approximately 140,000 distinct CDR3 sequences in its table, and around two fifths of those were observed once. The ten largest account for 13% to 15% of the sample. The sample consisted of synovial fluid, either unsorted or a sorted T cell fraction (not recorded which). The source of these receptors is a male donor with ankylosing spondylitis.

J is TRBJ2-1 and V is TRBV10-3; possibly TRBD1 for D (9 bases). V was shortened by 11 bases and J by 3 bases, with 32 bases between the two germline ends. CDR1 and CDR2 (germline): ENHRY, SYGVKD. This CDR3 contains 19 residues. CDR3 loop: CASSGRTGASGTSYNEQFF. The DNA of the CDR3 is TGTGCCTCCAGTGGACGGACAGGGGCGTCCGGGACTAGCTACAATGAGCAGTTCTTC.

The chain combines TRBV4-1 with TRBJ1-6; D uncertain. The CDR3 covers 16 residues. The V gene's germline CDR1 is MGHRA and CDR2 YSYEKL. The V end lost 2 bases, the J end lost 0 bases, and 8 bases lay between the germline ends. The CDR3, as DNA: TGCGCCAGCAGCCAAATGATAAGCTCCTATAATTCACCCCTCCACTTT. It translates to CASSQMISSYNSPLHF.

This clonotype was observed a few times. The chain uses TRBV29-1 and TRBJ2-3; weak D call: TRBD2 (6 bases). Between the trimmed V and J ends, which lost 4 bases and 0 bases, there was a span of 11 bases. CDR3 length: 14 residues. Germline CDR1 reads SQVTM; CDR2 reads ANQGSEA. The CDR3 spells CSVAGVGSTDTQYF. The CDR3 bases are TGCAGCGTTGCGGGGGTGGGAAGCACAGATACGCAGTATTTT.

The rearrangement links TRBV6-5 to TRBJ1-2, with 7 bases matching TRBD1. Germline lookup yields CDR1 MNHEY and CDR2 SVGAGI. The CDR3 is made up of 14 amino acids. V lost 2 bases to trimming and J lost 2 bases; unmatched junction nucleotides: 2. CDR3 nucleotides: TGTGCCAGCAGTTACGGGACAGAAAACTATGGCTACACCTTC. It encodes CASSYGTENYGYTF.

This clonotype appeared a single time. V and J are TRBV20-1 and TRBJ2-3; D gene unclear. The CDR3 spans 14 residues. Looked up from germline, CDR1 is DFQATT and CDR2 is SNEGSKA (reference sequence). V was trimmed by 5 bases and J by 2 bases, leaving 14 bases between them. In DNA, the CDR3 is TGCAGTGCTCCCCGTCCGACTCACACAGATACGCAGTATTTT. Amino acid sequence: CSAPRPTHTDTQYF.

This chain joins TRBV6-1 and TRBJ1-1; tentatively, D is TRBD1 (5 bases). CDR1 MNHNS and CDR2 SASEGT come from the germline V gene. Trimming pared 6 bases from V and 3 bases from J, leaving 17 bases between. The CDR3 contains 15 residues. CDR3 sequence reads: CASRPLGGDDTEAFF. CDR3 DNA: TGTGCCAGCAGGCCTTTGGGGGGGGACGACACTGAAGCTTTCTTT.

The genes are TRBV20-1 and TRBJ2-7; 8 nucleotides line up with TRBD2. CDR3 length equals 19 residues. Looked up from germline, CDR1 is DFQATT and CDR2 is SNEGSKA (reference sequence). V was clipped by 6 bases and J by 6 bases; unmatched bases: 28. CDR3 coding DNA: TGCAGTGCCGACGCGACTGGCGGGGGGCGATCCGCACCTCTACTCGAGCAGTACTTC. Protein sequence: CSADATGGGRSAPLLEQYF.

This clonotype turned up a few times. J is TRBJ2-7 and V is TRBV27; D perhaps matches TRBD2 (6 bases). Germline-derived CDR1 and CDR2 are MNHEY and SMNVEV (reference sequence). CDR3 length: 15 residues. With 5 bases removed from V and 5 bases from J, the gap between germline ends came to 19 bases. The CDR3 protein is CASSPSFGTSNEQYF. The CDR3 coding sequence is TGTGCCAGCAGTCCCTCATTCGGGACTTCCAACGAGCAGTACTTC.

This rearrangement joins TRBV4-2 to TRBJ2-1; a weak D match, TRBD2 (6 bases). The CDR3 is 16 amino acids. Germline CDR1 is LGHNA and CDR2 is YNFKEQ. V lost 3 bases and J lost 2, with 14 bases in between. This CDR3 reads CASSHLAGTAYNEQFF. CDR3 DNA: TGTGCCAGCAGCCACCTCGCGGGGACGGCCTACAATGAGCAGTTCTTC.

In this sample, this clonotype turned up a few times. The chain is built from TRBV20-1 and TRBJ2-2; D unresolved. The CDR3 has 14 amino acids. Germline V gene lookup returns CDR1 DFQATT and CDR2 SNEGSKA (reference sequence). V was shortened by 0 bases and J by 2 bases, with 7 bases between the two germline ends. The CDR3, as DNA: TGCAGTGCTAGAGATTTCATTAACACCGGGGAGCTGTTTTTT. It specifies CSARDFINTGELFF.

A few counts support this clonotype. This chain joins TRBV6-2 or TRBV6-3 and TRBJ1-1; D might be TRBD1 (6 bases). This CDR3 has 14 residues. The V and J ends lost 6 bases and 3 bases respectively, with 14 bases between them. Per germline, CDR1 MNHEY and CDR2 SVGEGT. In nucleotides, the CDR3 is TGTGCCAGCAGCTCCCAACAGGGCTACACTGAAGCTTTCTTT. It specifies CASSSQQGYTEAFF.

This clonotype is a singleton in its sample. V is TRBV7-4 and J is TRBJ1-4; D is possibly TRBD1 (6 bases). The length of the CDR3 is 16 residues. The germline V gene encodes CDR1 SGHVT and CDR2 SQSDAQ. Between the trimmed V and J ends, which lost 5 bases and 3 bases, there was a span of 16 bases. Written as DNA, the CDR3 is TGTGCCAGCAGCCCTGTCTTGACAGGTCCTAATGAAAAACTGTTTTTT. As protein: CASSPVLTGPNEKLFF.

The chain uses TRBV12-3 or TRBV12-4 and TRBJ2-2; D not certain. Trimming cost V 4 bases and J 1 base, with 13 bases left between them. The CDR3 has 16 residues. The CDR3 is CASSSVVGQNTGELFF. CDR3 nucleotide sequence: TGTGCCAGCAGTTCGGTAGTAGGGCAGAACACCGGGGAGCTGTTTTTT.

There are a few counts of this clonotype. This chain uses TRBV3-1 with TRBJ2-1; the D gene is possibly TRBD1 (5 bases). The CDR3 loop spans 18 amino acids. V gave up 4 bases and J gave up 4 bases, with 23 bases separating them. The germline CDR1 and CDR2 sequences are LGHDT and YNNKEL (reference sequence). CDR3 sequence reads: CASSPLGHLPPGYNEQFF. The CDR3 coding sequence is TGTGCCAGCAGCCCCCTGGGGCACCTACCCCCTGGATACAATGAGCAGTTCTTC.

The table lists this clonotype with a few counts. The chain employs TRBV4-1 and TRBJ2-3, with TRBD1 matching over 8 bases. V gave up 4 bases and J gave up 5 bases; unmatched junction bases: 5. CDR3 size: 14 residues. In germline, CDR1 is MGHRA, CDR2 YSYEKL. The CDR3: CASSLWTGIDTQYF. DNA for the CDR3: TGCGCCAGCAGCCTCTGGACAGGGATAGATACGCAGTATTTT.

There are a few counts of this clonotype. Here the CDR3 reads CASSAAEQYF. The CDR3 region has the DNA TGTGCCAGCAGTGCGGCCGAGCAGTACTTC. The chain uses TRBV25-1 and TRBJ2-7; no firm D call. This CDR3 has 10 amino acids. The V and J ends lost 4 bases and 6 bases respectively, with 4 bases between them. In germline, CDR1 is MGHDK, CDR2 SYGVNS.

This clonotype was seen many times. The J gene is TRBJ1-4, the V gene TRBV2, with a possible D match to TRBD1 (5 bases). This CDR3 has 15 residues. Looked up from germline, CDR1 is SNHLY and CDR2 is FYNNEI. Trimming removed 7 bases at V and 0 bases at J, with 12 bases between. CDR3 sequence reads: CASTLVQATNEKLFF. The CDR3 DNA sequence: TGTGCCAGCACCCTAGTACAGGCAACTAATGAAAAACTGTTTTTT.

The chain employs TRBV5-1 and TRBJ1-1; D is perhaps TRBD1 (5 bases). Deletions cut 4 bases from V and 6 bases from J, with 13 bases between. The germline CDR1 and CDR2 sequences are SGHRS and YFSETQ. CDR3 length: 13 residues. The CDR3 protein is CASSRPSGAEAFF. The CDR3 nucleotides are TGCGCCAGCAGCCGACCCTCGGGGGCTGAAGCTTTCTTT. Combining the CDR3 with reference TRBV5-1 and TRBJ1-1 gives the whole variable domain KAGVTQTPRYLIKTRGQQVTLSCSPISGHRSVSWYQQTPGQGLQFLFEYFSETQRNKGNFPGRFSGRQFSNSRSEMNVSTLELGDSALYLCASSRPSGAEAFFGQGTRLTVV.

The chain joins TRBV20-1 to TRBJ2-7; 8 nucleotides line up with TRBD2. V lost 1 base to trimming and J lost 5 bases; unmatched junction nucleotides: 4. The germline V gene has CDR1 DFQATT and CDR2 SNEGSKA (reference sequence). CDR3 length: 13 residues. The CDR3 DNA reads as TGCAGTGCTAGAGGGCGGGAGGACCACGAGCAGTACTTC. Translation: CSARGREDHEQYF.

The gene calls are TRBV7-9 and TRBJ2-1, with D possibly TRBD2 on 5 matching bases. The CDR3 runs to 17 residues. Germline CDR1 is SEHNR and CDR2 is FQNEAQ (reference sequence). Trimming shortened V by 3 bases and J by 2 bases, and 17 bases separated the two germline ends. CDR3 sequence: CASSFGPSSSTYNEQFF. The CDR3 DNA is TGTGCCAGCAGCTTCGGACCCTCTAGCTCCACCTACAATGAGCAGTTCTTC.

This clonotype was observed a few times. The chain couples TRBV5-1 to TRBJ1-1, with TRBD1 matching over 7 bases. Per the germline V gene, CDR1 is SGHRS and CDR2 is YFSETQ. This CDR3 is built from 14 residues. The trim removed 5 bases at V and 0 bases at J, leaving 4 bases unmatched. As DNA, the CDR3 is TGCGCCAGCAGGAGGGGGCGGGTGAACACTGAAGCTTTCTTT. Its protein is CASRRGRVNTEAFF.

The rearrangement links TRBV9 to TRBJ1-1; possibly TRBD1 for D (6 bases). V shed 0 bases and J shed 1 base, with 16 bases lying between them. Looked up from germline, CDR1 is SGDLS and CDR2 is YYNGEE. This CDR3 has 17 amino acids. Here the CDR3 reads CASSVATGGLRNTEAFF. The CDR3 DNA sequence: TGTGCCAGCAGCGTAGCTACTGGGGGCCTGAGGAACACTGAAGCTTTCTTT.

The chain links TRBV3-1 to TRBJ2-2, with 8 bases that match TRBD1. With V trimmed by 4 bases and J by 7 bases, 5 bases remained unmatched. The CDR3 is 14 amino acids. Germline CDR1 is LGHDT and CDR2 is YNNKEL (reference sequence). The DNA of the CDR3 is TGTGCCAGCAGCCCCGGACAGGGAGTCGGGGAGCTGTTTTTT. It specifies CASSPGQGVGELFF.

This clonotype has just a few counts. The chain uses TRBV28 and TRBJ2-7, with D unresolved. There are 16 residues in the CDR3. The V and J ends lost 6 bases and 0 bases respectively, with 18 bases between them. Germline V CDR1 and CDR2: MDHEN, SYDVKM. The CDR3 bases are TGTGCCAGCAGGGATACTGGGTCTTATAGCTCCTACGAGCAGTACTTC. This codes for CASRDTGSYSSYEQYF.

This sequence joins TRBV12-3 or TRBV12-4 and TRBJ2-7, with D maybe TRBD2 (5 bases). CDR3 length: 14 amino acids. The V gene lost 7 bases and the J gene lost 2 bases, with 15 bases spanning the gap. The CDR3 nucleotides are TGTGCCAGCATGATGGTGGGAGCCCCCTACGAGCAGTACTTC. Protein sequence: CASMMVGAPYEQYF.

This clonotype was picked up many times. The chain links TRBV20-1 to TRBJ2-7; 10 bases line up with TRBD2. In germline, CDR1 is DFQATT, CDR2 SNEGSKA (reference sequence). The ends lost 3 bases at V and 6 bases at J; junction bases unmatched: 11. CDR3 size: 15 residues. In DNA, the CDR3 is TGCAGTGCTAGTGAGCGGGAGGGCTTTATGGCCGAGCAGTACTTC. Residues: CSASEREGFMAEQYF.

The V call is TRBV15, the J call TRBJ2-3, with D tentatively TRBD1 (5 bases). This CDR3 contains 13 residues. Germline assignment: CDR1 LNHNV and CDR2 YYDKDF (reference sequence). The V end was cut by 5 bases, the J end by 11 bases, with 17 bases between. The CDR3 loop reads CATSERGRAMQYF. CDR3 nucleotides: TGTGCCACCAGCGAAAGGGGCAGGGCTATGCAGTATTTT.

The V and J genes are TRBV4-3 and TRBJ2-7, with TRBD1 matching over 9 bases. Germline lookup yields CDR1 LGHNA and CDR2 YSLEER. The CDR3 loop spans 14 amino acids. Trimming cost V 6 bases and J 4 bases; bases outside gene matches: 7. CDR3 sequence reads: CASSRHRGQYEQYF. The CDR3, as DNA: TGCGCCAGCAGTAGACACAGGGGGCAATACGAGCAGTACTTC.